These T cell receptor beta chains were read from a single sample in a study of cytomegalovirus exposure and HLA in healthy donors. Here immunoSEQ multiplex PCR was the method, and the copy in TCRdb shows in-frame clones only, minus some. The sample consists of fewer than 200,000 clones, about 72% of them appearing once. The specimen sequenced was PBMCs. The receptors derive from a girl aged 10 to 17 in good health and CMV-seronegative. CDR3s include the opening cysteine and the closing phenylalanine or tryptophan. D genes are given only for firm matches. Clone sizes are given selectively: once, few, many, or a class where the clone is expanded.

TGTGCCAGCAGCTTAACCTCGGGGAGACAAGAGACCCAGTACTTC	CASSLTSGRQETQYF	TRBV7-9	NA	NA	TRBJ2-5
TGTGCCAGCAGTAAGCAAGATAACTATGGCTACACCTTC	CASSKQDNYGYTF	TRBV6-5	NA	NA	TRBJ1-2
TGTGCCAGCAGTGACAGGGCCTTAACTGAAGCTTTCTTT	CASSDRALTEAFF	TRBV6-6	TRBD1	few	TRBJ1-1
TGTGCCAGCAGCTTGCAGTTTAACTATGGCTACACCTTC	CASSLQFNYGYTF	TRBV5-5	NA	few	TRBJ1-2
TGTGCCAGCAGTTACACGGGACAAAATTTGGCACCCCTCCACTTT	CASSYTGQNLAPLHF	TRBV6-5	NA	NA	TRBJ1-6
TGTGCCAGCAGTCGCCTGCAGGGGGATGGCTACACCTTC	CASSRLQGDGYTF	TRBV27	TRBD1	NA	TRBJ1-2
TGTGCCAGCAGCTTAGCGTTGCGGACAGCGGAGACCCAGTACTTC	CASSLALRTAETQYF	TRBV7-8	NA	few	TRBJ2-5
TGTGCCAGCAGCTTGGCTTTGGACAGGGGTAAGGATGAGCAGTTCTTC	CASSLALDRGKDEQFF	TRBV5-6	TRBD1	few	TRBJ2-1
TGTGCCAGCAGCTCACGGACTTCGAGAGAGACCCAGTACTTC	CASSSRTSRETQYF	TRBV7-9	NA	NA	TRBJ2-5
TGTGCCAGCAGCCCCCCCCCTTCGGGAAACACCATATATTTT	CASSPPPSGNTIYF	TRBV2	NA	NA	TRBJ1-3
TGCGCCAGCAGCGTGGCCGGGACAGAAGCTTTCTTT	CASSVAGTEAFF	TRBV5-1	NA	NA	TRBJ1-1
TGTGCCAGCAGCTTAGGAGCAAACGAGCAGTACTTC	CASSLGANEQYF	TRBV7-9	NA	NA	TRBJ2-7